This is a list of T cell receptor beta chains from one sample in a study of TIL therapy for anti-PD-1-resistant metastatic lung cancer. TCRdb's table, derived via immunoSEQ multiplex PCR, lists solely in-frame clones and lacks some. The data contain 50,000 or so clones, 79% of them seen just once; the ten biggest clones take up about 5%. This sample comprised blood, obtained at baseline. These receptors were taken from a woman between 25 and 80 years old with non-small cell lung cancer. Both conserved end residues are part of each CDR3. The D gene is left open where the match is weak. Expanded clones are given a class, and other clones once, few, many or no size at all.

-	TRBV11-1	-	TRBJ1-1	TGTGCCAGCAGCTTACGTCGGGGGGTGGGCACTGAAGCTTTCTTT	CASSLRRGVGTEAFF
-	TRBV7-9	-	TRBJ1-2	TGTGCCAGCAGCTTCTCGGGGAACTATGGCTACACCTTC	CASSFSGNYGYTF
-	TRBV12-1	-	TRBJ2-1	TGTGCCAGCAGCCCCTATTTAACTAGCGGGGGGGCTATAGGGAATGAGCAGTTCTTC	CASSPYLTSGGAIGNEQFF
-	TRBV28	-	TRBJ1-2	TGTGCCAGCAGTTTCACAGGGAACTATGGCTACACCTTC	CASSFTGNYGYTF
-	TRBV27	-	TRBJ1-1	TGTGCCAGCAGAAAGAACACTGAAGCTTTCTTT	CASRKNTEAFF
-	TRBV18	-	TRBJ2-5	TGTGCCAGCTCACCTAACAGGGACCAAGAGACCCAGTACTTC	CASSPNRDQETQYF
-	TRBV25-1	-	TRBJ2-6	TGTGCCAGCAGTGAATGGGCGAGTGGGGCCAACGTCCTGACTTTC	CASSEWASGANVLTF
TRBD2	TRBV19	-	TRBJ2-1	TGTGCCAGTAGTATTTTTGGGACTAGCGGGCCTAGCTCCTACAATGAGCAGTTCTTC	CASSIFGTSGPSSYNEQFF
TRBD1	TRBV2	-	TRBJ1-2	TGTGCCAGCGAAGACAGGGGGAAAAGTGGCTACACCTTC	CASEDRGKSGYTF
TRBD1	TRBV7-9	-	TRBJ2-7	TGTGCCAGCAGCCTTACAGGGGGCAACGAGCAGTACTTC	CASSLTGGNEQYF
-	TRBV27	medium-sized	TRBJ2-1	TGTGCCAGCAGTTTCCTCTCCAACAATGAGCAGTTCTTC	CASSFLSNNEQFF
-	TRBV4-2	-	TRBJ2-3	TGTGCCAGCAGCCAAATGGGAACAGATACGCAGTATTTT	CASSQMGTDTQYF
-	TRBV30	-	TRBJ2-2	TGTGCCTGGACCCCGGCAGGCTGGGCCGGGGAGCTGTTTTTT	CAWTPAGWAGELFF
-	TRBV6-5	-	TRBJ1-5	TGTGCCAGCACCAAAGGGGGCAATCAGCCCCAGCATTTT	CASTKGGNQPQHF
-	TRBV6-1	-	TRBJ1-1	TGTGCCAGCAGTGGACAGGTGATGAACACTGAAGCTTTCTTT	CASSGQVMNTEAFF
TRBD1	TRBV28	-	TRBJ1-1	TGTGCCAGCAGTTTGGGGACAGGGCGGGCTGAAGCTTTCTTT	CASSLGTGRAEAFF
TRBD2	TRBV5-6	-	TRBJ2-7	TGTGCCAGCAGCTCTACACTAGCGGGGGGCTCCTACGAGCAGTACTTC	CASSSTLAGGSYEQYF
TRBD2	TRBV9	-	TRBJ2-1	TGTGCCAGCAGCATTAGCGGGAACTCCTACAATGAGCAGTTCTTC	CASSISGNSYNEQFF
TRBD2	TRBV19	-	TRBJ2-1	TGTGCCAGTAGTATAACGGGGGGGGTCTACAATGAGCAGTTCTTC	CASSITGGVYNEQFF
-	TRBV6-1	-	TRBJ1-2	TGTGCCAGCAGTGAAGCATTCAGGGGTGACTATGGCTACACCTTC	CASSEAFRGDYGYTF
-	TRBV19	-	TRBJ2-1	TGTGCCAGTAGTATTTATAATCCGGCTCACTACAATGAGCAGTTCTTC	CASSIYNPAHYNEQFF
TRBD2	TRBV19	-	TRBJ2-2	TGTGCCAGTAGTGGGACTAGCGGGGGGGCCGGGGAGCTGTTTTTT	CASSGTSGGAGELFF
TRBD1	TRBV5-4	-	TRBJ1-2	TGTGCCAGCAGCCTCAGCGGGACAGGAGTCTCTGGCTACACCTTC	CASSLSGTGVSGYTF
TRBD2	TRBV19	-	TRBJ2-1	TGTGCCAGTATCCGGACTAGCGGGAGGGCCGGTGAGCAGTTCTTC	CASIRTSGRAGEQFF
TRBD2	TRBV5-4	-	TRBJ2-3	TGTGCCAGCGCACGGGCGGGAGTTACAGATACGCAGTATTTT	CASARAGVTDTQYF
TRBD1	TRBV4-1	-	TRBJ2-5	TGCGCCAGCAGCCAGGGACAGCAAGAGACCCAGTACTTC	CASSQGQQETQYF
TRBD1	TRBV5-4	-	TRBJ1-2	TGTGCCAGCAGCTTGGAGCAGGGGGCTGGTGGCTACACCTTC	CASSLEQGAGGYTF
-	TRBV19	-	TRBJ1-3	TGTGCCAGCCACTCTGGAAACACCATATATTTT	CASHSGNTIYF
TRBD2	TRBV19	-	TRBJ2-1	TGTGCCAGCCTAGGGACTAGCGGGAGAGAAAGGGGTGAGCAGTTCTTC	CASLGTSGRERGEQFF
-	TRBV7-2	once	TRBJ2-3	TGTGCCAGCAGCTTACGTCAGACAGATACGCAGTATTTT	CASSLRQTDTQYF
TRBD1	TRBV27	-	TRBJ1-2	TGTGCCAGCAGACCCGGGACAGCATATAACTATGGCTACACCTTC	CASRPGTAYNYGYTF
TRBD1	TRBV5-1	-	TRBJ1-1	TGCGCCAGCAGCTTGGCCGCGACAGGGGGCACTGAAGCTTTCTTT	CASSLAATGGTEAFF
-	TRBV28	-	TRBJ1-5	TGTGCCAGCAGTCGGGACGCCGGCAATCAGCCCCAGCATTTT	CASSRDAGNQPQHF
-	TRBV5-6	-	TRBJ2-3	TGTGCCAGCAGCCTGGACTTCGGGACTTTAACAGATACGCAGTATTTT	CASSLDFGTLTDTQYF
-	TRBV6-1	once	TRBJ2-5	TGTGCCAGCACCGTTACGGAGACCCAGTACTTC	CASTVTETQYF